The 24 T cell receptor beta chains in this list originate from one sample, sequenced in a study of T cells in localized non-small cell lung cancer. Some clones are missing from TCRdb's copy, which holds only in-frame ones; the method was immunoSEQ multiplex PCR. Here the sample spans tens of thousands of clones, about nine tenths being singletons. The source material was peripheral blood, sampled before any cancer treatment. Receptor source: a female donor older than 55 with stage I squamous cell lung carcinoma.

The V and J genes are TRBV10-3 and TRBJ1-5; 10 bases fit TRBD1. The germline V gene encodes CDR1 ENHRY and CDR2 SYGVKD. The CDR3 loop spans 15 amino acids. V lost 6 bases and J lost 3; bases outside the gene matches: 5. The CDR3 region is CAIRPGQGTNQPQHF. CDR3 DNA sequence: TGTGCCATCAGACCGGGACAGGGGACCAATCAGCCCCAGCATTTT.

V gene TRBV27 combines with J gene TRBJ2-6; 7 bases map to TRBD1. This CDR3 contains 15 residues. J lost 1 base, V lost 8 bases, and 5 bases had no gene match. Germline V lookup: CDR1 MNHEY, CDR2 SMNVEV (reference sequence). The CDR3 region is CASGRQGSGANVLTF. The CDR3 bases are TGTGCCAGCGGTCGACAGGGTTCTGGGGCCAACGTCCTGACTTTC. Based on the CDR3 plus reference TRBV27 and TRBJ2-6, the full variable domain is EAQVTQNPRYLITVTGKKLTVTCSQNMNHEYMSWYRQDPGLGLRQIYYSMNVEVTDKGDVPEGYKVSRKEKRNFPLILESPSPNQTSLYFCASGRQGSGANVLTFGAGSRLTVL.

V is TRBV6-5 and J is TRBJ1-2, with D maybe TRBD1 (6 bases). Germline V gene data show CDR1 as MNHEY and CDR2 as SVGAGI. This CDR3 is built from 15 residues. Trimming removed 5 bases at V and 6 bases at J, with 19 bases between. CDR3 sequence: CASSTRGGGIDGYTF. The CDR3 DNA reads TGTGCCAGCAGTACCCGGGGAGGGGGGATTGATGGCTACACCTTC.

The CDR3 loop reads CASSWTGNEQFF. The CDR3 DNA reads TGTGCCAGCAGCTGGACAGGGAATGAGCAGTTCTTC. The V gene is TRBV6-1, the J gene TRBJ2-1; TRBD1 matches at 8 bases. Trimming cost V 6 bases and J 7 bases; bases outside gene matches: 2. Germline CDR1 is MNHNS and CDR2 is SASEGT. CDR3 size: 12 residues.

The chain is built from TRBV28 and TRBJ2-1, with D possibly matching TRBD2 (6 bases). The germline V gene has CDR1 MDHEN and CDR2 SYDVKM. There are 16 residues in the CDR3. Trimming stripped 3 bases from V and 13 bases from J, with 25 bases between. CDR3 sequence: CASSFQMAGRPPIQFF. The CDR3 bases are TGTGCCAGCAGTTTCCAAATGGCGGGGCGTCCCCCTATCCAGTTCTTC.

The chain is built from TRBV30 and TRBJ2-1; 7 positions agree with TRBD2. Germline V gene data show CDR1 as GTSNPN and CDR2 as SVGIG (reference sequence). With V trimmed by 1 base and J by 10 bases, 7 bases remained unmatched. The CDR3 is made up of 13 amino acids. CDR3 nucleotide sequence: TGTGCCTGGAGTGGGGACTACGGCGTGGAGCAGTTCTTC. It specifies CAWSGDYGVEQFF.

This clone was observed a handful of times. The chain joins TRBV27 to TRBJ1-2; tentative D call: TRBD1 (5 bases). V dropped 0 bases and J dropped 9 bases, with 14 bases sitting between them. CDR1 and CDR2 from the germline V gene are MNHEY and SMNVEV (reference sequence). This CDR3 comprises 14 residues. This CDR3 reads CASSLSIQGPRYTF. The CDR3 nucleotides are TGTGCCAGCAGTTTATCGATCCAGGGTCCGCGCTACACCTTC.

The chain is built from TRBV19 and TRBJ2-1; 8 bases line up with TRBD1. The CDR3 covers 15 residues. Germline V lookup: CDR1 LNHDA, CDR2 SQIVND (reference sequence). Trimming cost V 3 bases and J 1 base; bases outside gene matches: 2. The CDR3 nucleotides read TGTGCCAGTAGTATTGACAGGGGATCCTACAATGAGCAGTTCTTC. This codes for CASSIDRGSYNEQFF.

This chain uses TRBV6-5 with TRBJ2-1; 10 bases align to TRBD2. Germline V gives CDR1 MNHEY, CDR2 SVGAGI. The CDR3 runs to 15 residues. The J segment lost 9 bases and the V segment lost 5 bases, leaving 10 bases of the junction unmatched. The CDR3 region has the DNA TGTGCCAGCAGTGGGGAGCGGGAGGGCAGGGTTGAGCAGTTCTTC. Protein: CASSGEREGRVEQFF.

This clone was found a few times. The V gene is TRBV10-1, the J gene TRBJ2-5, with 7 bases aligning to TRBD2. The germline V gene encodes CDR1 WNHNN and CDR2 SYGVQD (reference sequence). Germline trimming cut 4 bases from V and 3 bases from J; bases unmatched to any gene: 2. The CDR3 is made up of 13 amino acids. The CDR3 loop is CASSGGSKETQYF. The CDR3 coding sequence is TGCGCCAGCAGTGGCGGGAGTAAAGAGACCCAGTACTTC.

J is TRBJ2-2 and V is TRBV6-5; a possible D gene is TRBD1 (5 bases). Germline assignment: CDR1 MNHEY and CDR2 SVGAGI. The CDR3 runs to 16 residues. The germline V and J ends were trimmed by 2 bases and 0 bases, with 10 bases remaining between them. CDR3 loop: CASSYGAGTNTGELFF. The CDR3 DNA reads TGTGCCAGCAGTTACGGGGCAGGGACGAACACCGGGGAGCTGTTTTTT.

This sequence joins TRBV9 and TRBJ2-1; D remains unclear. Germline V gene data show CDR1 as SGDLS and CDR2 as YYNGEE. V lost 4 bases to trimming and J lost 8 bases, with 19 bases between them. The CDR3 consists of 15 residues. CDR3 DNA: TGTGCCAGCAGCTTCAGCCCCAAGGGTGGCGATGAGCAGTTCTTC. Its protein is CASSFSPKGGDEQFF.

The table lists this clone with a count of one. The chain uses TRBV29-1 and TRBJ2-3, with a weak D call TRBD2 (6 bases). Trimming removed 0 bases at V and 2 bases at J, with 18 bases between. Per germline, CDR1 SQVTM and CDR2 ANQGSEA. This CDR3 has 17 residues. CDR3 nucleotide sequence: TGCAGCGTTGAAGAGGGGACGGGGACTTACCTCACAGATACGCAGTATTTT. Protein product: CSVEEGTGTYLTDTQYF.

V gene TRBV12-5 combines with J gene TRBJ1-2; no clear D. Germline CDR1 is LGHNT and CDR2 is FRNRAP. Deletions cut 5 bases from V and 8 bases from J, with 15 bases between. The CDR3 contains 13 residues. CDR3 coding DNA: TGTGCTAGTGGTAGCGGAGTTTCAGGAGGCTACACCTTC. This codes for CASGSGVSGGYTF. Together with reference TRBV12-5 and TRBJ1-2, the CDR3 gives the full variable domain: DARVTQTPRHKVTEMGQEVTMRCQPILGHNTVFWYRQTMMQGLELLAYFRNRAPLDDSGMPKDRFSAEMPDATLATLKIQPSEPRDSAVYFCASGSGVSGGYTFGSGTRLTVV.

The rearrangement uses TRBV5-1 and TRBJ2-5, with a tentative D call TRBD2 (6 bases). Germline V CDR1 and CDR2: SGHRS, YFSETQ. The length of the CDR3 is 14 residues. V dropped 7 bases and J dropped 2 bases, with 15 bases sitting between them. This CDR3 reads CASSRGGGQETQYF. The DNA for the CDR3 is TGCGCCAGCTCCCGGGGAGGAGGTCAAGAGACCCAGTACTTC.

The rearrangement links TRBV7-6 to TRBJ2-3, with 12 bases matching TRBD2. The CDR3 length is 18 residues. Germline CDR1 is SGHVS and CDR2 is FNYEAQ. After removal of 5 bases from V and 3 bases from J, the junction contained 12 bases not matched to a gene. CDR3 DNA: TGTGCCAGCAGCCCCGCCCCGAGCACTAGCGGGAGGACAGATACGCAGTATTTT. It encodes CASSPAPSTSGRTDTQYF.

The chain joins TRBV19 to TRBJ2-2, with 9 nucleotides matching TRBD2. This CDR3 spans 19 amino acids. J lost 1 base, V lost 0 bases, and 9 bases had no gene match. The germline V gene has CDR1 LNHDA and CDR2 SQIVND (reference sequence). The CDR3 region has the DNA TGTGCCAGTAGTATAGATGGCCTAGCGGGGCCGGGGAACACCGGGGAGCTGTTTTTT. Translated: CASSIDGLAGPGNTGELFF.

The rearrangement joins TRBV7-2 to TRBJ2-5, with D perhaps matching TRBD2 (5 bases). V was trimmed by 1 base and J by 2 bases, leaving 5 bases between them. The CDR3 has 13 residues. CDR1 is SGHTA, CDR2 FQGNSA, per germline. DNA of the CDR3: TGTGCCAGCAGCTTAGGGAGGCAAGAGACCCAGTACTTC. Its protein is CASSLGRQETQYF.

The chain has TRBV14 and TRBJ1-5, with unresolved D. With 2 bases removed from V and 4 bases from J, the gap between germline ends came to 9 bases. Per the germline V gene, CDR1 is SGHDN and CDR2 is FVKESK. There are 14 residues in the CDR3. The CDR3 here is CASSQLGPNQPQHF. DNA of the CDR3: TGTGCCAGCAGCCAACTTGGACCAAATCAGCCCCAGCATTTT.

V and J are TRBV7-9 and TRBJ2-1; TRBD2 matches at 7 bases. The trim removed 1 base at V and 5 bases at J, leaving 8 bases unmatched. CDR3 size: 16 residues. The germline V gene has CDR1 SEHNR and CDR2 FQNEAQ (reference sequence). CDR3 sequence: CASSLGGSGANNEQFF. In nucleotides, the CDR3 is TGTGCCAGCAGCTTAGGGGGAAGCGGGGCGAACAATGAGCAGTTCTTC.

This sequence joins TRBV27 and TRBJ2-7, with 9 bases matching TRBD2. Germline V gene data show CDR1 as MNHEY and CDR2 as SMNVEV (reference sequence). V lost 2 bases to trimming and J lost 6 bases; unmatched junction nucleotides: 5. The CDR3 consists of 14 residues. In DNA, the CDR3 is TGTGCCAGCAGTTTAAAGAGCGGGAGGAGCGAGCAGTACTTC. It translates to CASSLKSGRSEQYF.

The V gene is TRBV15, the J gene TRBJ2-2; 11 bases map to TRBD2. The V gene's germline CDR1 is LNHNV and CDR2 YYDKDF (reference sequence). The trim removed 3 bases at V and 3 bases at J, leaving 9 bases unmatched. CDR3 length: 18 amino acids. As DNA, the CDR3 is TGTGCCACCAGCAGTCCACTAGCGGGAGTGAGATACACCGGGGAGCTGTTTTTT. This encodes CATSSPLAGVRYTGELFF.

This rearrangement joins TRBV7-8 to TRBJ1-2, with 10 bases matching TRBD1. The CDR3 is 15 residues long. The junction had 7 bases not matched to a gene; V was cut back by 5 bases and J by 4 bases. CDR1 is SGHVS, CDR2 FQNEAQ, per germline. The CDR3 DNA reads TGTGCCAGCAGCGGACAGGGGGATCTGGTCTATGGCTACACCTTC. As protein: CASSGQGDLVYGYTF.

The chain couples TRBV19 to TRBJ1-4; tentatively, D is TRBD1 (5 bases). In germline, CDR1 is LNHDA, CDR2 SQIVND (reference sequence). The CDR3 is made up of 17 amino acids. V was shortened by 5 bases and J by 0 bases, with 16 bases between the two germline ends. CDR3 sequence reads: CASSLSSRGATNEKLFF. CDR3 bases: TGTGCCAGTAGTCTTTCCTCCCGGGGGGCAACTAATGAAAAACTGTTTTTT.